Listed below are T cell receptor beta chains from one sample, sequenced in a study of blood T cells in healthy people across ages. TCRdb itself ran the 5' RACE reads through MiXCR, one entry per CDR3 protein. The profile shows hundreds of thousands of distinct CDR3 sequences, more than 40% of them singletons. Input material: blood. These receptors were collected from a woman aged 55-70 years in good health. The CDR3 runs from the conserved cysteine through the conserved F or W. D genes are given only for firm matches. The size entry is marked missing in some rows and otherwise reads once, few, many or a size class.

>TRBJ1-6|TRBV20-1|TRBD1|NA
TGCAGTGCGGGTGGGACAGATTCACCCCTCCACTTT
CSAGGTDSPLHF
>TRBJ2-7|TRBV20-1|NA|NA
TGCAGTGCTAGAGATCTAGGAACCGGCGGCTCCTACGAGCAGTACTTC
CSARDLGTGGSYEQYF
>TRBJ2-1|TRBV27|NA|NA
TGTGCCAGCAGTTTAGCGGACAGACTCAGTAATGAGCAGTTCTTC
CASSLADRLSNEQFF
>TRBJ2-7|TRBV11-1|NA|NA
TGTGCCAGCAGCTTAGGGAGGTCCTACAATGAGCAGTACTTC
CASSLGRSYNEQYF
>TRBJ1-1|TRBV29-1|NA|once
TGCAGCGTTGAAACAGACAGCCTTGAAGCTTTCTTT
CSVETDSLEAFF
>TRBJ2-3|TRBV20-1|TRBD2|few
TGCAGTGCTAGCAGACCGGGACTAGGCACAGATACGCAGTATTTT
CSASRPGLGTDTQYF
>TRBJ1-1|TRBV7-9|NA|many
TGTGCCAGCAGCCGCGGCGGGAACACTGAAGCTTTCTTT
CASSRGGNTEAFF
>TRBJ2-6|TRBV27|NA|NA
TGTGCCAGCTCCTCTCGGTCGTGGGGGGCCAACGTCCTGACTTTC
CASSSRSWGANVLTF
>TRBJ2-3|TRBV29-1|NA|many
TGCAGCGTTGAGCAGTCAACAGATACGCAGTATTTT
CSVEQSTDTQYF
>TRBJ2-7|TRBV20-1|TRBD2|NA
TGCAGTGCTGGCGGGGGAGGCGGAGCCTACGAGCAGTACTTC
CSAGGGGGAYEQYF
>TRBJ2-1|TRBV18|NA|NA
TGTGCCAGCTCACGTGTCAAACAGGGTTTGGAGTTCTTC
CASSRVKQGLEFF
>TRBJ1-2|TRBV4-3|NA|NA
TGCGCCAGCAGCCAAGACCCCAGGTCCCTCTATGGCTACACCTTC
CASSQDPRSLYGYTF
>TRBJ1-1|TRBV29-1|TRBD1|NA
TGCAGCGTGCACAGACAGGGAAAAAGCACTGAAGCTTTCTTT
CSVHRQGKSTEAFF
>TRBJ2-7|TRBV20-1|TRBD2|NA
TGCAGTGCTAGAGATCAGAGCGGGATATCCTACGAGCAGTACTTC
CSARDQSGISYEQYF
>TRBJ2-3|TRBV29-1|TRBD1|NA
TGCAGCGTTGATCAAGACAGGGCGATCGGGTCGCAGTATTTT
CSVDQDRAIGSQYF
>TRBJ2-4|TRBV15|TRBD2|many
TGTGCCACCAGCAGCACAACTAGCGGGAGGGTAGCCAAAAACATTCAGTACTTC
CATSSTTSGRVAKNIQYF
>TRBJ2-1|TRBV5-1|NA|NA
TGCGCCAGCAGCTTGGCAGGGGGCTTGGCGGGAGGGAGCTCCTACAATGAGCAGTTCTTC
CASSLAGGLAGGSSYNEQFF
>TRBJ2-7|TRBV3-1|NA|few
TGTGCCAGCAGGCGGGCGGGAAACAGCCCCTACGAGCAGTACTTC
CASRRAGNSPYEQYF
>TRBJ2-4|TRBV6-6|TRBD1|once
TGTGCCAGCAGTTACTCAGGACAGGGGATACTGAACATTCAGTACTTC
CASSYSGQGILNIQYF
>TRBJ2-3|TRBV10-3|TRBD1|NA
TGTGCCATCAGTGAGTCGACAGGGGGTTCGGCAGATACGCAGTATTTT
CAISESTGGSADTQYF
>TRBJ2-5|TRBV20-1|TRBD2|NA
TGCAGTGCTGTCGGGGGGACGAATGAGCAGTACTTC
CSAVGGTNEQYF
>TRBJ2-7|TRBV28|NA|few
TGTGCCAGCACCGGGACCGTACGATCCGAGCAGTACTTC
CASTGTVRSEQYF
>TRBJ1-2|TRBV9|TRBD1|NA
TGTGCCGGCAGCGTCGCGACAGGGGGCGGCTGTGGCTACACCTTC
CAGSVATGGGCGYTF
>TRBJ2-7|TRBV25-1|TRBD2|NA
TGTGCCAGCAGAACTAGCGTTCCCCTGGCCTACGAGCAGTACTTC
CASRTSVPLAYEQYF
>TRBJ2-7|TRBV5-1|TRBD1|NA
TGCGCCAGCAGTCGCCAGGGACAGGAAGCATACAATGAGCAGTACTTC
CASSRQGQEAYNEQYF
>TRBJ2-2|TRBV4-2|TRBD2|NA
TGTGCCAGCAGACGATTTAGCGGGAGCAACACCGGGGAGCTGTTTTTT
CASRRFSGSNTGELFF
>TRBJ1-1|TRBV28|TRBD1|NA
TGTGCCAGCAGTTTAGGGGACAGGGTCTCTACTGAAGCTTTCTTT
CASSLGDRVSTEAFF
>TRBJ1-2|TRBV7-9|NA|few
TGTGCCAGCAGCGGACTGGGGGGATCTAACTATGGCTACACCTTC
CASSGLGGSNYGYTF
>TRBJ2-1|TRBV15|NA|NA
TGTGCCACCAGCCGAACTCGAAACTCCTACAATGAGCAGTTCTTC
CATSRTRNSYNEQFF
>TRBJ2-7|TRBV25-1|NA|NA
TGTGCCAGCAGTGTTGACGGATACTCCTACGAGCAGTACTTC
CASSVDGYSYEQYF
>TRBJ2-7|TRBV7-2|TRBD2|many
TGTGCCAGCAGTAGAGGAGCGGGAGGATCCCCTGAGCAGTACTTC
CASSRGAGGSPEQYF
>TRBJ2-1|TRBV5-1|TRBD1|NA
TGCGCCAGCAGCTCGGGACAGGGTCTCAATGAGCAGTTCTTC
CASSSGQGLNEQFF
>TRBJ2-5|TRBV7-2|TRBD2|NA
TGTGCCAGCAGCACTAGCGGGGTGAAGTACTTC
CASSTSGVKYF
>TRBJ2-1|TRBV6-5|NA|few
TGTGCCAGCAGTTACACAGCATCCCAGGGTGATGAGCAGTTCTTC
CASSYTASQGDEQFF
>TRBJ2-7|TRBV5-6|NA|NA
TGTGCCAGTAGCTCTTCGTTTGCCTATTACGAGCAGTACTTC
CASSSSFAYYEQYF
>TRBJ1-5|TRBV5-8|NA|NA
TGTGCCAGCAGCTCCGGGGAGTACCAGCCCCAGCATTTT
CASSSGEYQPQHF
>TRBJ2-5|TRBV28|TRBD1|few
TGTGCCAGCAGTTCACGACAGGGCAGACAGTACTTC
CASSSRQGRQYF
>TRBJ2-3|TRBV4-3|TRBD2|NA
TGCGCCAGCAGCCAAGGGACTAGCGGGCAAGGAGATACGCAGTATTTT
CASSQGTSGQGDTQYF
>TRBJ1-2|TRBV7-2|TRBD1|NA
TGTGCCAGCAGCGCGACAGGGGACTGGGCCTATGGCTACACCTTC
CASSATGDWAYGYTF
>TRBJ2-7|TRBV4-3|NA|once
TGCGCCAGCAGTCAAAAACCGGCGCGCGACAGGACTTATTACAATGAGCAGTACTTC
CASSQKPARDRTYYNEQYF
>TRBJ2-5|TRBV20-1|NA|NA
TGCAGTGGCGGTGGGAGGACCAATGAGCAGTACTTC
CSGGGRTNEQYF
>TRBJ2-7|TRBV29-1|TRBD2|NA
TGCAGCGTTGAAGGGCTAGCGGGAGCTGCCAACGAGCAGTACTTC
CSVEGLAGAANEQYF
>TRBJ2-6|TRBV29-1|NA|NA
TGCAGCGCCCTAATCGGTATTGACACCCACTCTGGGGCCAACGTCCTGACTTTC
CSALIGIDTHSGANVLTF